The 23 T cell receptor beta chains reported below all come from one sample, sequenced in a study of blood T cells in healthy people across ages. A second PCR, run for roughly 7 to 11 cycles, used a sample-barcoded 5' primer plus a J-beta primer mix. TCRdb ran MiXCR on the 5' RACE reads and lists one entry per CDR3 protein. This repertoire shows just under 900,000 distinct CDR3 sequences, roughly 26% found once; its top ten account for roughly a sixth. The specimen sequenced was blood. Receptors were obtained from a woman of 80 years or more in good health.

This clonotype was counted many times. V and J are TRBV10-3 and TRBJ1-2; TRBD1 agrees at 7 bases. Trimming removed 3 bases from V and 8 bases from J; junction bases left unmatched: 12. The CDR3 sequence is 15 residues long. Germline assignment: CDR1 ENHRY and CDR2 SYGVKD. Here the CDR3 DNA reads TGTGCCATCAGTGACCCGGGACAGCCCTCGGAGGGCTACACCTTC. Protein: CAISDPGQPSEGYTF.

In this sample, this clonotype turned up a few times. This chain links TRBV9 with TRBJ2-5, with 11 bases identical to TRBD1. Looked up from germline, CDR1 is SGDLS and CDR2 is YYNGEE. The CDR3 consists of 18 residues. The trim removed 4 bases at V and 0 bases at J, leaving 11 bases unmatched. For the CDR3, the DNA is TGTGCCAGCAGCACAGGTCCCGGGACAGGGGGGTACCAAGAGACCCAGTACTTC. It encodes CASSTGPGTGGYQETQYF. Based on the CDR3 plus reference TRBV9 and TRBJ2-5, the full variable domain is DSGVTQTPKHLITATGQRVTLRCSPRSGDLSVYWYQQSLDQGLQFLIQYYNGEERAKGNILERFSAQQFPDLHSELNLSSLELGDSALYFCASSTGPGTGGYQETQYFGPGTRLLVL.

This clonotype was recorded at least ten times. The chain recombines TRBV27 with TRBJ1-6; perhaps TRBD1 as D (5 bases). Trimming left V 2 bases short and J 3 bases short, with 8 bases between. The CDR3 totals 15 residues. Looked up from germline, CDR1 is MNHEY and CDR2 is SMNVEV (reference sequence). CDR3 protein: CASSLAGFYNSPLHF. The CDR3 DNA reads TGTGCCAGCAGTTTAGCAGGGTTCTATAATTCACCCCTCCACTTT.

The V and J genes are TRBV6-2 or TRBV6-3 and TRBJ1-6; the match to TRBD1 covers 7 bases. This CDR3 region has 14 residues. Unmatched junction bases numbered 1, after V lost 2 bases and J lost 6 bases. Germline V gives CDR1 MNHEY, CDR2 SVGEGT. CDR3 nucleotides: TGTGCCAGCAGTTACGGACAGGTTAATTCACCCCTCCACTTT. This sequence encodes CASSYGQVNSPLHF.

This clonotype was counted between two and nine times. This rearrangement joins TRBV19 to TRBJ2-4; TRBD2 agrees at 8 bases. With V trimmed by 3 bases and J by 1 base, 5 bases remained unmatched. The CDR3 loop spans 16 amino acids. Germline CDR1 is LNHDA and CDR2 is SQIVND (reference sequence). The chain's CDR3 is CASSILGGGAKNIQYF. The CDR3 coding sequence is TGTGCCAGTAGTATCTTGGGCGGGGGGGCCAAAAACATTCAGTACTTC.

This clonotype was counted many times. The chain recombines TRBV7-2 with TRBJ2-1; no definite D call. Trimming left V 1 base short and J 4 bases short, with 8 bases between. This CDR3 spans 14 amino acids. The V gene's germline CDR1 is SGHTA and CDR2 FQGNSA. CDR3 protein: CASSLVAYYNEQFF. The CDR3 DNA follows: TGTGCCAGCAGCTTAGTGGCCTATTACAATGAGCAGTTCTTC.

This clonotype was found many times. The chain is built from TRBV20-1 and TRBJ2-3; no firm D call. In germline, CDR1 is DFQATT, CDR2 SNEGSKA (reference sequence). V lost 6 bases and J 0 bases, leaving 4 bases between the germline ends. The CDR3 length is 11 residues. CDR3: CSAISTDTQYF. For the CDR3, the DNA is TGCAGTGCGATAAGCACAGATACGCAGTATTTT.

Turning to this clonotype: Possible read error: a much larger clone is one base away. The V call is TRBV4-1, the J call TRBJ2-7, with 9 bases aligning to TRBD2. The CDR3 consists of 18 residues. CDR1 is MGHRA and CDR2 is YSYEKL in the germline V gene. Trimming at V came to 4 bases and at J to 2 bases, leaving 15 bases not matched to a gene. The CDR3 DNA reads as TGCGCCAGCAGCCTCTTAGCCGGTCGAGCGGGGGGCCCCTACGAGCAGTACTTC. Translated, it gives CASSLLAGRAGGPYEQYF.

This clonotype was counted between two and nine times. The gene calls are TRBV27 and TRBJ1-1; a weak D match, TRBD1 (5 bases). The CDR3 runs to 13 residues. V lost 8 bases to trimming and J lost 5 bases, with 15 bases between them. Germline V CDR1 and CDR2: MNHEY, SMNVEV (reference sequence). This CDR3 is CASHLGGTTEAFF. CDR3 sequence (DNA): TGTGCCAGCCATCTTGGGGGGACGACTGAAGCTTTCTTT.

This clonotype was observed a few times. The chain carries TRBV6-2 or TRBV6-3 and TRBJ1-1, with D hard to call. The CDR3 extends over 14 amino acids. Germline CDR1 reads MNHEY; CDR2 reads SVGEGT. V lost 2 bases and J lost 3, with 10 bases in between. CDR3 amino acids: CASSYVLGDTEAFF. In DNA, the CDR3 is TGTGCCAGCAGTTACGTCCTCGGGGACACTGAAGCTTTCTTT.

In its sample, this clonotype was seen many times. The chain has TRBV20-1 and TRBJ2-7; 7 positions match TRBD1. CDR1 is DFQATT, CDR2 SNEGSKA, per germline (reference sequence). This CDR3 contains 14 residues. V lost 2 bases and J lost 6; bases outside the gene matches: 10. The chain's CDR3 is CSARKGAGLGEQYF. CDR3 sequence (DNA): TGCAGTGCTAGAAAGGGGGCAGGGTTGGGCGAGCAGTACTTC.

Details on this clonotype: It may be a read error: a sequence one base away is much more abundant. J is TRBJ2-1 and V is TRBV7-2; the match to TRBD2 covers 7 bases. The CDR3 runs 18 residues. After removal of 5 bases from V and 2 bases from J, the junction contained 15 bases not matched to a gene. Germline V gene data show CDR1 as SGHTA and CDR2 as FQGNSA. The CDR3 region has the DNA TGTGCCAGCAGCGACCTCGTTGTGGCGGGGGTACCCTACAATGAGCAGTTCTTC. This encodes CASSDLVVAGVPYNEQFF.

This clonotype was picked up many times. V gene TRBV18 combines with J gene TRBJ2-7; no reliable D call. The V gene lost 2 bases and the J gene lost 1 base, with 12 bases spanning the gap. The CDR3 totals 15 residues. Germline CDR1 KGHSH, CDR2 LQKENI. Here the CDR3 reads CASSPEAVGSYEQYF. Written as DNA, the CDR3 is TGTGCCAGCTCACCAGAGGCAGTCGGGTCCTACGAGCAGTACTTC.

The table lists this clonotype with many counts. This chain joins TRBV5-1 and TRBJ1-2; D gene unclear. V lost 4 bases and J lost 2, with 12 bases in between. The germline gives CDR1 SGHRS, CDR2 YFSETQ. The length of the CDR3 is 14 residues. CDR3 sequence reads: CASSTDRSNYGYTF. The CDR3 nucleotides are TGCGCCAGCAGCACTGACCGAAGCAACTATGGCTACACCTTC.

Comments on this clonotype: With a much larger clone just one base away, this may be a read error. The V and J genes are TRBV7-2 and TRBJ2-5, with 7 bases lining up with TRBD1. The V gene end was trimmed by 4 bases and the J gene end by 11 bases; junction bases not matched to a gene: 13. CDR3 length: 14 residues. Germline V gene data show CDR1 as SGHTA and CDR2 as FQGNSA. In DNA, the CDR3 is TGTGCCAGCAGCTCCCCGGGACAGAGCTACGGGCAGTACTTC. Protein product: CASSSPGQSYGQYF.

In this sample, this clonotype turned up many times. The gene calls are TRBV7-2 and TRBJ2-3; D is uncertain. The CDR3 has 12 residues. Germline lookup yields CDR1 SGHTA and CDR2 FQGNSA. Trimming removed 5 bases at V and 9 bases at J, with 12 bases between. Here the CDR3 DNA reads TGTGCCAGCAGCCAGTATGTTGACACGCAGTATTTT. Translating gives CASSQYVDTQYF.

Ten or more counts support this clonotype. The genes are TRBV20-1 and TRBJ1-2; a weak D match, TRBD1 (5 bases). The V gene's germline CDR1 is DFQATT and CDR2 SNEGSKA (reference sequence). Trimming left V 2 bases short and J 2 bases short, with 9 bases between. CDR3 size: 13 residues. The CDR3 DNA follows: TGCAGTGCTAGACTACAGGAAAACTATGGCTACACCTTC. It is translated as CSARLQENYGYTF.

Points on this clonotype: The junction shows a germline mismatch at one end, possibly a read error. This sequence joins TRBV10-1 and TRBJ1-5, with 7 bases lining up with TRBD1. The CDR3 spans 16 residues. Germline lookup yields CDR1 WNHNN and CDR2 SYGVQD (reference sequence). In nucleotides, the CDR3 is TGCGCCTGCAGCACCCGCGACAGGGTCCTTAATCAGCCCCAGCATTTT. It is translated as CACSTRDRVLNQPQHF.

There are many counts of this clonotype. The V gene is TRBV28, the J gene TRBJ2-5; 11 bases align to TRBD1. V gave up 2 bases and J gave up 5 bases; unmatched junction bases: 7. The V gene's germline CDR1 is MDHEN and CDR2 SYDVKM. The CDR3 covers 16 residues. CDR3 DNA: TGTGCCAGCAGTTTAGGCGGACAGGGGGCTCGGGAGACCCAGTACTTC. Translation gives CASSLGGQGARETQYF.

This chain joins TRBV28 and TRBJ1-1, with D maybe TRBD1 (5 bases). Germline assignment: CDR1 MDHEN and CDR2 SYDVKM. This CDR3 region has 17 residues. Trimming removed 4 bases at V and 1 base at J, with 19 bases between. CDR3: CASSSISQGRPNTEAFF. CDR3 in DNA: TGTGCCAGCAGTTCAATTAGCCAGGGACGGCCGAACACTGAAGCTTTCTTT.

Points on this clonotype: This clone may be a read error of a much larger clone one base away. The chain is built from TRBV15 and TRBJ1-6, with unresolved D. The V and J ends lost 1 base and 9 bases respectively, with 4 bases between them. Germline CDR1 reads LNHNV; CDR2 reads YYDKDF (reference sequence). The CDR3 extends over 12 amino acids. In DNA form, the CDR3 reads TGTGCCACCAGCAGAGGCGGTTCACCCCTCCACTTT. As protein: CATSRGGSPLHF.

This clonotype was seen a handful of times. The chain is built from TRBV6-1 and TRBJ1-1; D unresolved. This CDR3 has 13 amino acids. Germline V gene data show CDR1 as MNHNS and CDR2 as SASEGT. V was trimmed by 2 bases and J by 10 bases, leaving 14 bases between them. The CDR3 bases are TGTGCCAGCAGTGAAAGGACGGGTGGCGTAGCTTTCTTT. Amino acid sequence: CASSERTGGVAFF.

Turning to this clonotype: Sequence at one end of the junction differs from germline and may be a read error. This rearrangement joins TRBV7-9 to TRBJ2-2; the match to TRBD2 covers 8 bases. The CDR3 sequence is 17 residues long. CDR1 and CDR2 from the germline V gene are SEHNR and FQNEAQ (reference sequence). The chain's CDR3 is CARSLDPAGAGTGELFF. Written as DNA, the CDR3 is TGTGCCCGCAGCTTAGACCCAGCGGGGGCGGGGACCGGGGAGCTGTTTTTT.